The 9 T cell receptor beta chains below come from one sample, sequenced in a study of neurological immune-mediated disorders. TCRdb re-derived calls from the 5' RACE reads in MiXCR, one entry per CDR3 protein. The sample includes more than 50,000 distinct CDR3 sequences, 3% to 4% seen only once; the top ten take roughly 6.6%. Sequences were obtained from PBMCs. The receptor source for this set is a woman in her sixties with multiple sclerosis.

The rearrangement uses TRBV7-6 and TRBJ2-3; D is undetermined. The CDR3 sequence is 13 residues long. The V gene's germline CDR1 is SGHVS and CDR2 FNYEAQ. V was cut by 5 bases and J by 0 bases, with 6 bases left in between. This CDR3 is CASSQASTDTQYF. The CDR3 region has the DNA TGTGCCAGCAGCCAAGCAAGCACAGATACGCAGTATTTT.

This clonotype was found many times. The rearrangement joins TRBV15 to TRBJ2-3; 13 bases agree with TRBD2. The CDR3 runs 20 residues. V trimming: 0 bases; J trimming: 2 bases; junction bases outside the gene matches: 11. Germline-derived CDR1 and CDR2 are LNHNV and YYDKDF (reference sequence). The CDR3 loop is CATSRDRTSGRAWATDTQYF. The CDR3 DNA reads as TGTGCCACCAGCAGAGATCGAACTAGCGGGAGGGCCTGGGCCACAGATACGCAGTATTTT.

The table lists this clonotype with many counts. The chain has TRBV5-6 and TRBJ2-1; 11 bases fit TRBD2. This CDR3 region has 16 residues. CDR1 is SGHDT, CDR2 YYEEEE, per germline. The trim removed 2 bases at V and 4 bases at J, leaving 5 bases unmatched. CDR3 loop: CASSFQTSGGYNEQFF. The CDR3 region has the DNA TGTGCCAGCAGCTTCCAAACTAGCGGGGGATACAATGAGCAGTTCTTC.

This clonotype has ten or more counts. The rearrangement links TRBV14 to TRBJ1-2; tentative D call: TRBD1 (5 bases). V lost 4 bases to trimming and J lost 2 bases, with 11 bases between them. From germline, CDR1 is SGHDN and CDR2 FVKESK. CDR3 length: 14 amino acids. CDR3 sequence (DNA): TGTGCCAGCAGCCGGCAGGGAGGCAACTATGGCTACACCTTC. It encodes CASSRQGGNYGYTF.

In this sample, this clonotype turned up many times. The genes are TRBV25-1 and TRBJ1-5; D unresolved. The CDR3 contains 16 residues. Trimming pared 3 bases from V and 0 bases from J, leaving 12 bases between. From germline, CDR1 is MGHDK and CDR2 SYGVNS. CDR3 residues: CASSDLDMASNQPQHF. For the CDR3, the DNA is TGTGCCAGCAGTGATCTCGACATGGCTAGCAATCAGCCCCAGCATTTT. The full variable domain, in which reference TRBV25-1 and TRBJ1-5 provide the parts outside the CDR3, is EADIYQTPRYLVIGTGKKITLECSQTMGHDKMYWYQQDPGMELHLIHYSYGVNSTEKGDLSSESTVSRIRTEHFPLTLESARPSHTSQYLCASSDLDMASNQPQHFGDGTRLSIL.

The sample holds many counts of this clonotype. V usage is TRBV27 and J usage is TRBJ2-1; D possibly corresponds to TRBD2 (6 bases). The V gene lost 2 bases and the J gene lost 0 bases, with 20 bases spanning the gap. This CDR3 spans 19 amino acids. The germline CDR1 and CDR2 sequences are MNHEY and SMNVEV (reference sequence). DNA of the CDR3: TGTGCCAGCAGTTTAACGTATTGGGGACTCCAGAGCTCCTACAATGAGCAGTTCTTC. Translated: CASSLTYWGLQSSYNEQFF.

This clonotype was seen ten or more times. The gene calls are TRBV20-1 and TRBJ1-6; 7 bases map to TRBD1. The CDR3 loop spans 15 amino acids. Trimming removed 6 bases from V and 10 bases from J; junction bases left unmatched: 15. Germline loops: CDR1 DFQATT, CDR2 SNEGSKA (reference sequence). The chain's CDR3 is CSADPGQPQWSPLHF. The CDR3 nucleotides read TGCAGTGCCGATCCGGGACAGCCACAATGGTCACCCCTCCACTTT.

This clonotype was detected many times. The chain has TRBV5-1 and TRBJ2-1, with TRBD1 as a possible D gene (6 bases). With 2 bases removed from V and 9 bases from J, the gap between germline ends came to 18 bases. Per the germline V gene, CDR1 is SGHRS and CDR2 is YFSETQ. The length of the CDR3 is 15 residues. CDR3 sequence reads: CASSFGTTQVGEQFF. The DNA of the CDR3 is TGCGCCAGCAGCTTCGGGACAACTCAGGTGGGTGAGCAGTTCTTC.

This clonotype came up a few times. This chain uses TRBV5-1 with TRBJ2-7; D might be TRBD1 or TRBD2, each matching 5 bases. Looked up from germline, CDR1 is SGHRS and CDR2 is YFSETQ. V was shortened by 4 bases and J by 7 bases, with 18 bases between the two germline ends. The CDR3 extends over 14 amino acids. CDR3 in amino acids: CASSPGTVGEEQYF. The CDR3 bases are TGCGCCAGCAGCCCCGGGACGGTCGGGGAAGAGCAGTACTTC.